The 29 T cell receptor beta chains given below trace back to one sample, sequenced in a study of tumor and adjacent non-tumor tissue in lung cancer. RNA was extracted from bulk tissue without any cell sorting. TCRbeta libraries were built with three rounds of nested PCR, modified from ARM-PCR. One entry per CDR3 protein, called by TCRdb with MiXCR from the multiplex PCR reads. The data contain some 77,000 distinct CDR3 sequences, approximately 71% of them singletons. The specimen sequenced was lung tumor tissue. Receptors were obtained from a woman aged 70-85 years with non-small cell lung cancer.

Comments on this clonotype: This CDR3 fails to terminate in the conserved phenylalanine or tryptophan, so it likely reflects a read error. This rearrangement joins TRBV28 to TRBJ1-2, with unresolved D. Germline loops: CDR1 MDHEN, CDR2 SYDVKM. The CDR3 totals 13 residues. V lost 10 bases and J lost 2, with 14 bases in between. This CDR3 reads CAIRKPRNYGYTL. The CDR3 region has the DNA TGTGCCATCAGAAAACCCAGAAACTATGGCTACACCCTC.

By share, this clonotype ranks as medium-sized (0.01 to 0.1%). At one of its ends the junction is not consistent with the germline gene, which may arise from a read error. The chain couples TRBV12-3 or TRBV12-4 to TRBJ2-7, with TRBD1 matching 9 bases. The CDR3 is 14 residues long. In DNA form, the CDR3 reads TGTGCCAGCAGTTTAGAACCGACAGGGGGGCCTCTGCACTTC. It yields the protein CASSLEPTGGPLHF.

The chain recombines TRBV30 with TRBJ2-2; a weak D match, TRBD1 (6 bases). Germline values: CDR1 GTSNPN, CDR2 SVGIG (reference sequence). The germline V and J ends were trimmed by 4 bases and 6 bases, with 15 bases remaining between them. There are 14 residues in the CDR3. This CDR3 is CAWKNRVWAGELFF. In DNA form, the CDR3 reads TGTGCCTGGAAAAACAGGGTTTGGGCCGGGGAGCTGTTTTTT.

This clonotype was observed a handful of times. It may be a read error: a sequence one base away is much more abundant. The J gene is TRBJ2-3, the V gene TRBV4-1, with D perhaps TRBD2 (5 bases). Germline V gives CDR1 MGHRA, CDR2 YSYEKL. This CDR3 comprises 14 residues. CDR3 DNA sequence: TGCGCCAGCAGCCAAGTCGGGGAATCAGATATGCAGTATTTT. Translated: CASSQVGESDMQYF.

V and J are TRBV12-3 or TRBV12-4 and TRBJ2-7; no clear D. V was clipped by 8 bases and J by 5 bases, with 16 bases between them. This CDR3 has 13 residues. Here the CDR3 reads CASGPGPTNEQYF. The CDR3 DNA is TGTGCCAGCGGTCCGGGCCCCACCAACGAGCAGTACTTC.

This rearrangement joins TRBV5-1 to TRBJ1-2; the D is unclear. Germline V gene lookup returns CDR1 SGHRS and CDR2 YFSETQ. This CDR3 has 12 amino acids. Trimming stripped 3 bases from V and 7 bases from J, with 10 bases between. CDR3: CASSWAEGGYTF. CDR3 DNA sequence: TGCGCCAGCAGCTGGGCGGAGGGTGGCTACACCTTC.

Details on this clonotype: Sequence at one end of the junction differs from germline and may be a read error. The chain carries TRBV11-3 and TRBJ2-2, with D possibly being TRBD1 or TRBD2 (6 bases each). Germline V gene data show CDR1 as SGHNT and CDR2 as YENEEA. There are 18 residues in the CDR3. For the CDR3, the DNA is TGTGCAAGCAGCTTAGGGGGACCGGGACTGGCGAACACCGTGGAGCTGTTTTTT. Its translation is CASSLGGPGLANTVELFF.

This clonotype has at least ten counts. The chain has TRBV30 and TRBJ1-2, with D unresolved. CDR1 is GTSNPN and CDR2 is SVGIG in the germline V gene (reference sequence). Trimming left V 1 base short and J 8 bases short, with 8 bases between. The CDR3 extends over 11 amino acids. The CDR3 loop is CAWSGASGYTF. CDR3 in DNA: TGTGCCTGGAGTGGGGCGTCCGGCTACACCTTC. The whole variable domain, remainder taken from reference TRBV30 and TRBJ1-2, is SQTIHQWPATLVQPVGSPLSLECTVEGTSNPNLYWYRQAAGRGLQLLFYSVGIGQISSEVPQNLSASRPQDRQFILSSKKLLLSDSGFYLCAWSGASGYTFGSGTRLTVV.

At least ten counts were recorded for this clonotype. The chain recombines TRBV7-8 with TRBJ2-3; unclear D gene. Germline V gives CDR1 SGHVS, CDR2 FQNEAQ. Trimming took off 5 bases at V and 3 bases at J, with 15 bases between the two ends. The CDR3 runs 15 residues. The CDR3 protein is CASSHERSRTDTQYF. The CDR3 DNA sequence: TGTGCCAGCAGCCACGAAAGGAGTAGAACAGATACGCAGTATTTT. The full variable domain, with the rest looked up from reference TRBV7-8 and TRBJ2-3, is GAGVSQSPRYKVAKRGQDVALRCDPISGHVSLFWYQQALGQGPEFLTYFQNEAQLDKSGLPSDRFFAERPEGSVSTLKIQRTQQEDSAVYLCASSHERSRTDTQYFGPGTRLTVL.

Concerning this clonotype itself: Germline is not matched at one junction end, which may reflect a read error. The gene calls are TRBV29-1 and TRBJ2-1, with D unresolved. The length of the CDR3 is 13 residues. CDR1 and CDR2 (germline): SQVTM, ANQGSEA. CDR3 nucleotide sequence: TGCAGCCTCAAATGGGAATTTGGGAATGAGCGGTTCTTC. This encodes CSLKWEFGNERFF.

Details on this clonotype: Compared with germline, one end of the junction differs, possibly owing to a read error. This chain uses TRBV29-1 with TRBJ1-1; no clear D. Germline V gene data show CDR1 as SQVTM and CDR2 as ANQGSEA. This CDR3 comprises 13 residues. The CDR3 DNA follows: TGTGGCGTTGTCCCGGGTTCGACCACTGAAGCTTTCTTT. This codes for CGVVPGSTTEAFF.

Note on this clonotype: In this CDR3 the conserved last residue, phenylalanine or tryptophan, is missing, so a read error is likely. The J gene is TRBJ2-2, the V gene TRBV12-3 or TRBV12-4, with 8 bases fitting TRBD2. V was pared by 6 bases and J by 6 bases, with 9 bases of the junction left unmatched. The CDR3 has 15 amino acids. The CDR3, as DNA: TGTGCCAGCAGACTTGGGGCTAGCGGGCCCGGGGAGCTGTTTTCT. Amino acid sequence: CASRLGASGPGELFS.

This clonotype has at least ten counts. The CDR3 here is CASSEGTGYGYTF. CDR3 nucleotides: TGCGCCAGCAGTGAGGGGACAGGCTATGGCTACACCTTC. This chain links TRBV10-1 with TRBJ1-2, with 8 positions matching TRBD1. Trimming took 2 bases from V and 4 from J; bases not matched to a gene: 0. The CDR3 loop spans 13 amino acids. CDR1 WNHNN and CDR2 SYGVQD come from the germline V gene (reference sequence).

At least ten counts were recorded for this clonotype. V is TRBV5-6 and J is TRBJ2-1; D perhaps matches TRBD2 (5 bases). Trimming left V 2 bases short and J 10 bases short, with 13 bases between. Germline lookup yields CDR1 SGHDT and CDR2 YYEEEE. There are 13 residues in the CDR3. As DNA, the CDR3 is TGTGCCAGCAGCTTCTCCGGGGTTCGGGAGCAGTTCTTC. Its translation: CASSFSGVREQFF.

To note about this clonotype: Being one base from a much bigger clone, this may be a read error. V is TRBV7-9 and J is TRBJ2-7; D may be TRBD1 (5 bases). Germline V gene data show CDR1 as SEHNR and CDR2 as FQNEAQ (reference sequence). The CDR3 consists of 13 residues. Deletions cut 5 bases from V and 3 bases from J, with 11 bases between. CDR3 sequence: CASSQGQDYEQYF. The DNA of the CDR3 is TGTGCCAGCAGCCAGGGCCAGGACTACGAGCAGTACTTC.

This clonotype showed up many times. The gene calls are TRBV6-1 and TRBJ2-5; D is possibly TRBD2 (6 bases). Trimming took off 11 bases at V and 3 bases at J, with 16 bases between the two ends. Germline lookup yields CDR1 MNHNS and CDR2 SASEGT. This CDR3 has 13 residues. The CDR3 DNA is TGTGCCTCCTCCGGGAGCAGGGAAGAGACCCAGTACTTC. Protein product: CASSGSREETQYF.

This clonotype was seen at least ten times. CDR3 region: CATRKYRGSYEQYF. The CDR3 DNA reads as TGTGCCACCAGAAAGTACAGGGGGAGCTACGAGCAGTACTTC. The V call is TRBV28, the J call TRBJ2-7; TRBD1 matches at 8 bases. CDR1 is MDHEN, CDR2 SYDVKM, per germline. The CDR3 is 14 amino acids. V trimming: 10 bases; J trimming: 3 bases; junction bases outside the gene matches: 11.

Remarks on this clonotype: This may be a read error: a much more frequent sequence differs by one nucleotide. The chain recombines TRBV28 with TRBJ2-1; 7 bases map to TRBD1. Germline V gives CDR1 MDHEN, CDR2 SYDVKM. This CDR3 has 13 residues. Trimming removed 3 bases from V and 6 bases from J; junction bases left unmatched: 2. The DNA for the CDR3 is TGTGCCAGCAGTTTTTACAGGGGCAATGAGCAGTTCTTC. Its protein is CASSFYRGNEQFF. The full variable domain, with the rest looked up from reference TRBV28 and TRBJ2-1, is DVKVTQSSRYLVKRTGEKVFLECVQDMDHENMFWYRQDPGLGLRLIYFSYDVKMKEKGDIPEGYSVSREKKERFSLILESASTNQTSMYLCASSFYRGNEQFFGPGTRLTVL.

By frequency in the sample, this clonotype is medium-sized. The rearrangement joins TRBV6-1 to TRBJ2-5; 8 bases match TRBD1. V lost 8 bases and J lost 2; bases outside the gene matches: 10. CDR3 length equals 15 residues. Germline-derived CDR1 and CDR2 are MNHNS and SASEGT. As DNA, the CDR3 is TGTGCCAGCGATTACGGGACAGGAAAGCAAGAGACCCAGTACTTC. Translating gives CASDYGTGKQETQYF.

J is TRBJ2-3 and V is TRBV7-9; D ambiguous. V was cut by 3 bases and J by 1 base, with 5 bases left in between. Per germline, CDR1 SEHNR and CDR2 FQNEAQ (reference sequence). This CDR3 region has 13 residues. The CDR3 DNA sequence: TGTGCCAGCAGCTTTGGGGGCACAGATACGCAGTATTTT. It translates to CASSFGGTDTQYF.

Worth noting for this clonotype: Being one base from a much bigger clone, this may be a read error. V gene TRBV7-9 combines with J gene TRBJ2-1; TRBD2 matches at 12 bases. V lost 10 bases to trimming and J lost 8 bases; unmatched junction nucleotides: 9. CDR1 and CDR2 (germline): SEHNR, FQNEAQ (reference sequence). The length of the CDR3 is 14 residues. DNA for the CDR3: TGTGCCAACAGACTAGCGGGAGCGACGTATGAGCAGTTCTTC. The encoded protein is CANRLAGATYEQFF.

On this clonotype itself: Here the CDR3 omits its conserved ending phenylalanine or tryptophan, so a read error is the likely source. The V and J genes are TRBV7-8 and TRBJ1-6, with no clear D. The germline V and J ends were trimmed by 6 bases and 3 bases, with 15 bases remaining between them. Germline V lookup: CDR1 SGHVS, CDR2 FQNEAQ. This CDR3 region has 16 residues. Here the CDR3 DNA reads TGTGCCAGCAGGTTCGGTGCAGTGCACTATAATTCACCCCTCCACCTT. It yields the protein CASRFGAVHYNSPLHL.

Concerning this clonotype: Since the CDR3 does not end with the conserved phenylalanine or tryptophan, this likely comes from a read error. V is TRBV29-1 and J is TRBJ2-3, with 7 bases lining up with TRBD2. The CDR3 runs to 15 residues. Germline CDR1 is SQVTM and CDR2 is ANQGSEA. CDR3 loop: CSGHLAERRTGTQYY. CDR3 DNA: TGCAGCGGCCATCTAGCGGAACGAAGAACAGGTACGCAGTATTAT.

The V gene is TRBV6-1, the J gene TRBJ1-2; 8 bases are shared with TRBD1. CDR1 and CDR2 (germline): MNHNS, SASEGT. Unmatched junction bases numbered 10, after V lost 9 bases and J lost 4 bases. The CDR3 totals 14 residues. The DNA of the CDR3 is TGTGCCAGTAGTTCTACAGGGGGTCGCTATGGCTACACCTTC. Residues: CASSSTGGRYGYTF.

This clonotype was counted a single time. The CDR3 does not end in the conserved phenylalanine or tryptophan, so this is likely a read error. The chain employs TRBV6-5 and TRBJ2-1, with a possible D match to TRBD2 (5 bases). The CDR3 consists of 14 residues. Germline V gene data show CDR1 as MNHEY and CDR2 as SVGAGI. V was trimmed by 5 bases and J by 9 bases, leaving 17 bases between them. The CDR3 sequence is CASSPAVGVGEQFS. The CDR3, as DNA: TGTGCCAGCAGTCCCGCGGTGGGAGTCGGTGAGCAGTTCTCC.

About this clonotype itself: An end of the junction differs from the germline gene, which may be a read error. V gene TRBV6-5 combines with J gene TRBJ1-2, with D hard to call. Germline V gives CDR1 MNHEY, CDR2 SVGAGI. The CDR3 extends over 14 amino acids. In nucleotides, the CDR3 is TGTGCCAGTAGTTACCGGGGAGGGAACTATGACTACACCTTC. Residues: CASSYRGGNYDYTF.

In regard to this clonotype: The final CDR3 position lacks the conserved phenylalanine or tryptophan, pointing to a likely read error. CDR3 region: CASRHGQGSSQPQHS. Here the CDR3 DNA reads TGTGCCAGCAGACACGGACAGGGGAGCAGTCAGCCCCAGCATTCT. This chain links TRBV7-8 with TRBJ1-5; 9 nucleotides line up with TRBD1. CDR1 SGHVS and CDR2 FQNEAQ come from the germline V gene. This CDR3 is built from 15 residues.

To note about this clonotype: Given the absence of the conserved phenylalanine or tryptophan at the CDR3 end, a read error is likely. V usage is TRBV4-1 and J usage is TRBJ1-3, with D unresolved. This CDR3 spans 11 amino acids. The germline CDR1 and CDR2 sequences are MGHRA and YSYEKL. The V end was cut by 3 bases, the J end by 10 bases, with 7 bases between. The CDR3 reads CASSHENTIYL. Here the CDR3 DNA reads TGCGCCAGCAGCCATGAGAATACCATATATCTT.

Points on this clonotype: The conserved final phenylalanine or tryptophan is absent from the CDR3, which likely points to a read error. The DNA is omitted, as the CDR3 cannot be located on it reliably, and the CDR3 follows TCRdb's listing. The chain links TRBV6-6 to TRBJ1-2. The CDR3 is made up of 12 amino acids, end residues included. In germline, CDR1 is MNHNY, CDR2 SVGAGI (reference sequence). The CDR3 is CASSRTAAGYTL.